This entry lists 26 T cell receptor beta chains sequenced from one sample in a study of identical twins. One entry per CDR3 protein results from TCRdb running MiXCR on the 5' RACE reads. Here the sample spans 1.5 million to 2 million distinct CDR3 sequences, under 35% being singletons. Sequenced: cord blood. Source of these receptors: a newborn girl in good health.

This rearrangement joins TRBV7-2 to TRBJ2-5; no reliable D call. Trimming left V 1 base short and J 7 bases short, with 7 bases between. This CDR3 region has 12 residues. Germline V gene data show CDR1 as SGHTA and CDR2 as FQGNSA. The DNA for the CDR3 is TGTGCCAGCAGCTTAGAGGCTTCGACCCAGTACTTC. Its protein product is CASSLEASTQYF.

This sequence joins TRBV6-5 and TRBJ2-7, with 10 bases lining up with TRBD2. From germline, CDR1 is MNHEY and CDR2 SVGAGI. V lost 4 bases, J lost 7 bases, and 7 bases stayed unmatched. This CDR3 has 14 residues. The CDR3 sequence: CASSSQREGTEQYF. The DNA of the CDR3 is TGTGCCAGCAGTTCCCAGCGGGAGGGCACTGAGCAGTACTTC.

Ten or more counts support this clonotype. The chain joins TRBV5-1 to TRBJ2-1, with 8 bases that match TRBD2. Germline lookup yields CDR1 SGHRS and CDR2 YFSETQ. The CDR3 has 15 residues. V dropped 5 bases and J dropped 9; count of bases not matched to a gene: 13. CDR3 region: CASRFGSTSASEQFF. The CDR3 DNA sequence: TGCGCCAGCAGATTCGGGTCGACTAGCGCTTCTGAGCAGTTCTTC.

This chain links TRBV12-3 or TRBV12-4 with TRBJ2-1; tentatively, D is TRBD1 (6 bases). Trimming shortened V by 4 bases and J by 12 bases, and 16 bases separated the two germline ends. This CDR3 has 13 residues. The CDR3 here is CASSWGRGSGQFF. DNA of the CDR3: TGTGCCAGCAGTTGGGGCAGGGGAAGTGGGCAGTTCTTC.

The genes are TRBV4-1 and TRBJ1-5, with TRBD1 as a possible D gene (6 bases). Trimming took off 4 bases at V and 2 bases at J, with 15 bases between the two ends. There are 16 residues in the CDR3. The V gene's germline CDR1 is MGHRA and CDR2 YSYEKL. This chain's CDR3 is CASSPHAGVGNQPQHF. The CDR3 DNA is TGCGCCAGCAGCCCCCACGCAGGGGTGGGCAATCAGCCCCAGCATTTT.

This rearrangement joins TRBV5-1 to TRBJ2-1; D uncertain. TRBJ2-7 explains the end of the DNA better; the J call may be wrong. The CDR3 contains 13 residues. Germline values: CDR1 SGHRS, CDR2 YFSETQ. The chain's CDR3 is CASSLALNNEQYF. The CDR3 region has the DNA TGCGCCAGCAGCTTGGCCCTGAACAATGAGCAGTACTTC.

Concerning this clonotype: It may be a read error: a sequence one base away is much more abundant. V is TRBV12-3 or TRBV12-4 and J is TRBJ1-1; D perhaps matches TRBD1 (5 bases). CDR3 length: 14 amino acids. The CDR3 region is CACSLGGARTEAFF. Written as DNA, the CDR3 is TGTGCCTGCAGTTTAGGCGGGGCTAGGACAGAAGCTTTCTTT.

The chain joins TRBV11-2 to TRBJ2-3; D perhaps matches TRBD2 (5 bases). The CDR3 length is 17 residues. Trimming took off 4 bases at V and 6 bases at J, with 23 bases between the two ends. The V gene's germline CDR1 is SGHAT and CDR2 FQNNGV. The CDR3 loop reads CASSSPLEGERRDTQYF. CDR3 sequence (DNA): TGTGCCAGCAGCTCCCCCCTTGAGGGAGAGAGGCGGGATACGCAGTATTTT.

This chain joins TRBV20-1 and TRBJ2-3, with 8 bases lining up with TRBD2. CDR1 and CDR2 (germline): DFQATT, SNEGSKA (reference sequence). V was pared by 0 bases and J by 2 bases, with 7 bases of the junction left unmatched. This CDR3 spans 16 amino acids. The CDR3: CSARDLFGGATDTQYF. As DNA, the CDR3 is TGCAGTGCTAGAGATTTATTCGGGGGGGCCACAGATACGCAGTATTTT.

This clonotype appeared a few times. The chain uses TRBV20-1 and TRBJ1-2; 7 nucleotides agree with TRBD1. Germline lookup yields CDR1 DFQATT and CDR2 SNEGSKA (reference sequence). V was pared by 5 bases and J by 0 bases, with 3 bases of the junction left unmatched. This CDR3 has 13 residues. CDR3 protein: CSAGGQANYGYTF. CDR3 sequence (DNA): TGCAGTGCTGGTGGACAGGCTAACTATGGCTACACCTTC.

This chain uses TRBV29-1 with TRBJ2-2; D possibly corresponds to TRBD1 (6 bases). Germline assignment: CDR1 SQVTM and CDR2 ANQGSEA. The CDR3 covers 12 residues. The V and J ends lost 7 bases and 3 bases respectively, with 9 bases between them. Written as DNA, the CDR3 is TGCAGCGGATACAGGGACACCGGGGAGCTGTTTTTT. Amino acid sequence: CSGYRDTGELFF.

This clonotype was counted a few times. The chain joins TRBV5-1 to TRBJ1-2; 8 nucleotides align to TRBD1. Germline V gene sequence: CDR1 SGHRS, CDR2 YFSETQ. The CDR3 loop spans 14 amino acids. V gave up 0 bases and J gave up 7 bases; unmatched junction bases: 5. CDR3 DNA: TGCGCCAGCAGCTTGGCCAGGGGGCGTAGTGGCTACACCTTC. Protein sequence: CASSLARGRSGYTF.

V and J are TRBV2 and TRBJ2-3; the match to TRBD2 covers 7 bases. CDR1 and CDR2 (germline): SNHLY, FYNNEI. The CDR3 is 18 residues long. The J segment lost 0 bases and the V segment lost 6 bases, leaving 15 bases of the junction unmatched. The DNA of the CDR3 is TGTGCCAGCAGCGCCTACGGAATAGCGGGCCCCAGCACAGATACGCAGTATTTT. Amino acid sequence: CASSAYGIAGPSTDTQYF. Complete variable domain (other parts from reference TRBV2 and TRBJ2-3): EPEVTQTPSHQVTQMGQEVILRCVPISNHLYFYWYRQILGQKVEFLVSFYNNEISEKSEIFDDQFSVERPDGSNFTLKIRSTKLEDSAMYFCASSAYGIAGPSTDTQYFGPGTRLTVL.

This clonotype was counted between two and nine times. The rearrangement joins TRBV3-1 to TRBJ2-5; the match to TRBD1 covers 8 bases. From germline, CDR1 is LGHDT and CDR2 YNNKEL (reference sequence). The CDR3 has 16 residues. J lost 0 bases, V lost 4 bases, and 7 bases had no gene match. CDR3 coding DNA: TGTGCCAGCAGCCCGGAGGGACAGGCAAACCAAGAGACCCAGTACTTC. As protein: CASSPEGQANQETQYF.

The J gene is TRBJ2-5, the V gene TRBV2; D tentatively reads TRBD1 or TRBD2 (5 bases each). Trimming pared 5 bases from V and 1 base from J, leaving 11 bases between. From germline, CDR1 is SNHLY and CDR2 FYNNEI. CDR3 length: 14 amino acids. The CDR3, as DNA: TGTGCCAGCAGTCGGGACCCCTTCCAAGAGACCCAGTACTTC. Translating it yields CASSRDPFQETQYF.

The sample holds a few counts of this clonotype. V usage is TRBV10-3 and J usage is TRBJ2-7, with TRBD2 matching over 8 bases. Germline V CDR1 and CDR2: ENHRY, SYGVKD. The CDR3 runs to 14 residues. V gave up 0 bases and J gave up 7 bases; unmatched junction bases: 5. In nucleotides, the CDR3 is TGTGCCATCAGTGAGTCGACGGTAGCGGGAGAGCAGTACTTC. Translating gives CAISESTVAGEQYF.

Here the CDR3 reads CATLAGYNEQFF. CDR3 in DNA: TGTGCCACCTTAGCGGGATACAATGAGCAGTTCTTC. V is TRBV10-3 and J is TRBJ2-1; 8 bases are shared with TRBD2. V shed 10 bases and J 4 bases; nucleotides not matched to a gene: 3. Looked up from germline, CDR1 is ENHRY and CDR2 is SYGVKD. The CDR3 totals 12 residues.

The chain is built from TRBV4-1 and TRBJ2-1; D is uncertain. V lost 7 bases and J 3 bases, leaving 22 bases between the germline ends. This CDR3 contains 17 residues. The germline gives CDR1 MGHRA, CDR2 YSYEKL. CDR3 residues: CASNLNLLARHYNEQFF. The CDR3 nucleotides read TGCGCCAGCAACCTCAATCTGCTGGCGAGACACTACAATGAGCAGTTCTTC.

The chain joins TRBV11-2 to TRBJ1-1; D remains unclear. Germline-derived CDR1 and CDR2 are SGHAT and FQNNGV. Deletions cut 1 base from V and 7 bases from J, with 10 bases between. The CDR3 spans 13 residues. In nucleotides, the CDR3 is TGTGCCAGCAGCTTAGCGCCAAACCTTGAAGCTTTCTTT. Translation gives CASSLAPNLEAFF. The entire variable domain, with the rest obtained from reference TRBV11-2 and TRBJ1-1, is as follows: EAGVAQSPRYKIIEKRQSVAFWCNPISGHATLYWYQQILGQGPKLLIQFQNNGVVDDSQLPKDRFSAERLKGVDSTLKIQPAKLEDSAVYLCASSLAPNLEAFFGQGTRLTVV.

The J gene is TRBJ2-7, the V gene TRBV20-1; D is possibly TRBD2 (6 bases). V lost 4 bases, J lost 3 bases, and 13 bases lay in between. The CDR3 has 13 amino acids. The germline V gene has CDR1 DFQATT and CDR2 SNEGSKA (reference sequence). CDR3 bases: TGCAGTGCTAAGACGGGGGTGAGCTACGAGCAGTACTTC. This codes for CSAKTGVSYEQYF.

The rearrangement links TRBV12-3 or TRBV12-4 to TRBJ1-4; D perhaps matches TRBD1 (5 bases). Trimming left V 3 bases short and J 8 bases short, with 16 bases between. The CDR3 covers 15 residues. CDR3 DNA: TGTGCCAGCAGTTTTTCCCCCGGGAGGGACGAAAAACTGTTTTTT. Its protein product is CASSFSPGRDEKLFF.

In its sample, this clonotype was seen a few times. The chain has TRBV20-1 and TRBJ1-4; tentative D call: TRBD1 (5 bases). The CDR3 consists of 14 residues. Germline CDR1 reads DFQATT; CDR2 reads SNEGSKA (reference sequence). With 4 bases removed from V and 3 bases from J, the gap between germline ends came to 12 bases. CDR3 nucleotide sequence: TGCAGTGCTATATCTGGACACCCTAATGAAAAACTGTTTTTT. This sequence encodes CSAISGHPNEKLFF.

This clonotype has just a few counts. The chain carries TRBV28 and TRBJ1-6, with 7 bases matching TRBD1. Germline loops: CDR1 MDHEN, CDR2 SYDVKM. V shed 4 bases and J 6 bases; nucleotides not matched to a gene: 6. The CDR3 consists of 15 residues. This CDR3 is CASSSGQALNSPLHF. The CDR3 DNA reads TGTGCCAGCAGTTCCGGACAGGCCCTTAATTCACCCCTCCACTTT.

J is TRBJ1-1 and V is TRBV28, with 7 bases aligning to TRBD1. The CDR3 has 16 amino acids. Trimming took 2 bases from V and 1 from J; bases not matched to a gene: 7. The germline gives CDR1 MDHEN, CDR2 SYDVKM. In DNA, the CDR3 is TGTGCCAGCAGTTTACTTGTGGGACAGAGGAACACTGAAGCTTTCTTT. Translation: CASSLLVGQRNTEAFF. The variable domain in full, completed from reference TRBV28 and TRBJ1-1, reads DVKVTQSSRYLVKRTGEKVFLECVQDMDHENMFWYRQDPGLGLRLIYFSYDVKMKEKGDIPEGYSVSREKKERFSLILESASTNQTSMYLCASSLLVGQRNTEAFFGQGTRLTVV.

The chain combines TRBV20-1 with TRBJ2-3; the D is unclear. The CDR3 loop spans 16 amino acids. V lost 0 bases and J 0 bases, leaving 13 bases between the germline ends. Looked up from germline, CDR1 is DFQATT and CDR2 is SNEGSKA (reference sequence). The CDR3 loop is CSARDRVRRSTDTQYF. The CDR3 nucleotides are TGCAGTGCTAGAGATCGAGTTAGGAGAAGCACAGATACGCAGTATTTT.

The V call is TRBV20-1, the J call TRBJ2-7; 8 bases agree with TRBD1. The CDR3 runs 13 residues. With 6 bases clipped from V and 11 bases from J, the junction kept 15 bases outside the gene matches. The germline V gene encodes CDR1 DFQATT and CDR2 SNEGSKA (reference sequence). The CDR3 DNA follows: TGCAGTGCCCACGCCGGGACAGGTGTGCGAAAGTACTTC. Translating it yields CSAHAGTGVRKYF.